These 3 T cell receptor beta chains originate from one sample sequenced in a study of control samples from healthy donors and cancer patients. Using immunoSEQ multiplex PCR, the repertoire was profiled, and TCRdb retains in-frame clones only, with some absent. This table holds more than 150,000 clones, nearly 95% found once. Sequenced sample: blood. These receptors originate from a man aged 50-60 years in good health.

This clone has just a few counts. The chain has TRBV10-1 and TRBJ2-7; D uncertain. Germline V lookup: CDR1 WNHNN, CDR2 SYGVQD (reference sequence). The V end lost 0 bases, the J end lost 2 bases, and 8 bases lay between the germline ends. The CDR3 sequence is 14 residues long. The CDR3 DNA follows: TGCGCCAGCAGTGAGTCGCAAGCGCCCTACGAGCAGTACTTC. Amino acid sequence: CASSESQAPYEQYF.

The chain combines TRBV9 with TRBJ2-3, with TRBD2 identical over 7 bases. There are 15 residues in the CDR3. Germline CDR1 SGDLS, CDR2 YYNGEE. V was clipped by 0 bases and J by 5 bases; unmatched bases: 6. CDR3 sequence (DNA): TGTGCCAGCAGCGTAGGGGGGAGGGTCGGAGATACGCAGTATTTT. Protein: CASSVGGRVGDTQYF.

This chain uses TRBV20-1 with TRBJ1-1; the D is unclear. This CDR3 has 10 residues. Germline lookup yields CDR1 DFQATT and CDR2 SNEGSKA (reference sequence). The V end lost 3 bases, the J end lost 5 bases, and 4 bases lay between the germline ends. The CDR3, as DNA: TGCAGTGCTAGCGGAACTGAAGCTTTCTTT. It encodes CSASGTEAFF.